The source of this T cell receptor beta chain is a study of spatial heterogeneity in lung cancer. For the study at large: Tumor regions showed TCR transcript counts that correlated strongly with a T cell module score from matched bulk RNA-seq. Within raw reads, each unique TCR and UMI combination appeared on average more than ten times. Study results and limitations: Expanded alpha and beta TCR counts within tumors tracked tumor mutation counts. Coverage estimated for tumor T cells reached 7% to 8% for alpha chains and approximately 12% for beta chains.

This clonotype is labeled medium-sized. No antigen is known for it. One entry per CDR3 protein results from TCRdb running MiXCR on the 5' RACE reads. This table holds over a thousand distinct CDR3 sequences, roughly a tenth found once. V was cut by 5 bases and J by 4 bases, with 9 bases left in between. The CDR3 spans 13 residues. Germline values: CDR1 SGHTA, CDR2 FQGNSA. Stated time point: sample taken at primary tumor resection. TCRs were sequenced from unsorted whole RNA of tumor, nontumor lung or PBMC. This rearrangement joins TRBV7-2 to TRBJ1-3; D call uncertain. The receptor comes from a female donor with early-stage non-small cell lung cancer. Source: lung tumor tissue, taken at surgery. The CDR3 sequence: CASSKDIGNTIYF. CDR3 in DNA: TGTGCCAGCAGCAAGGATATCGGAAACACCATATATTTT.